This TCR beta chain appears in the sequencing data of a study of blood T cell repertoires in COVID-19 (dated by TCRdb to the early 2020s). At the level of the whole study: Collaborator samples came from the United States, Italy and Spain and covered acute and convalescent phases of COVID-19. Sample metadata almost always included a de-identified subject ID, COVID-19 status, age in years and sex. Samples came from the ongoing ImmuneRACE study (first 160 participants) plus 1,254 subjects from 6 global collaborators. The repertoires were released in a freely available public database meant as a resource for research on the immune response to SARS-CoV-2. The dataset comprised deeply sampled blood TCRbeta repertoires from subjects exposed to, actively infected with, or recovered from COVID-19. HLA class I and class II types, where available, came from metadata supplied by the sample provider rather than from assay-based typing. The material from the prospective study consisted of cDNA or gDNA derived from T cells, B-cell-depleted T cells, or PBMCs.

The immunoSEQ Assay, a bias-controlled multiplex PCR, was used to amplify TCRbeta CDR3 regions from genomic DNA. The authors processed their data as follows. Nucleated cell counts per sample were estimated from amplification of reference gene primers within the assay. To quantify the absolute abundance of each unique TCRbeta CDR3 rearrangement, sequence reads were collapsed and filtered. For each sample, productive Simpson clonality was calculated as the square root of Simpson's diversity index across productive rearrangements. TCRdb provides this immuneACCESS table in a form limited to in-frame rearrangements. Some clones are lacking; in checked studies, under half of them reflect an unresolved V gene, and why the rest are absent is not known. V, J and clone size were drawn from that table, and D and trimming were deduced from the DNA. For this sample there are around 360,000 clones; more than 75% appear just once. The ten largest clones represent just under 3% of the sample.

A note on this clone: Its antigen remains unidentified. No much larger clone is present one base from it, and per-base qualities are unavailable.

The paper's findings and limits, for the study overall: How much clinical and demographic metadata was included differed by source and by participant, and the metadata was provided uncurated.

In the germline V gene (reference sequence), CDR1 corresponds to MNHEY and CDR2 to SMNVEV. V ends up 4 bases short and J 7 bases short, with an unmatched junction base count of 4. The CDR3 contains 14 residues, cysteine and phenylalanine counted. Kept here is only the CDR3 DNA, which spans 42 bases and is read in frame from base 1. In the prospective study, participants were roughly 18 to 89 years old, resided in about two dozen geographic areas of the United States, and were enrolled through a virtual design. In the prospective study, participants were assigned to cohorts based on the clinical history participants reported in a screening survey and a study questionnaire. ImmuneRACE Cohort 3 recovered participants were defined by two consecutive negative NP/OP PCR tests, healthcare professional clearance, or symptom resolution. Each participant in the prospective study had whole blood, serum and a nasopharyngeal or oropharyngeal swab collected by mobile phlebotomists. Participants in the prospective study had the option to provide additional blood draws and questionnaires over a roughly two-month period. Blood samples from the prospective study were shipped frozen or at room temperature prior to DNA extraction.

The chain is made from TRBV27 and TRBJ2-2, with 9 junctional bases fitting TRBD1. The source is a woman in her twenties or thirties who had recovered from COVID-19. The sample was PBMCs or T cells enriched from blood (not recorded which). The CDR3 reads CASSYTGGVGELFF. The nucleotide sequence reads TGTGCCAGCAGTTACACAGGGGGCGTCGGGGAGCTGTTTTTT.